The T cell receptor beta chain under discussion was sequenced for a study of blood T cell repertoires in COVID-19. Study at large: The United States, Italy and Spain were the sources of the acute and convalescent COVID-19 samples. Sources were T cells, B-cell-depleted T cells, or PBMCs; the material itself was cDNA or gDNA.

Authors' data handling: Cell counts per sample came from amplifying reference gene primers. The method was immunoSEQ multiplex PCR; TCRdb's version includes in-frame clones alone and lacks a portion of them. V and J calls and clone size follow that table, whereas D and trimming were derived from the DNA. The sample consists of 250,000 to 300,000 clones, 86% of them appearing once. The CDR3 has 14 residues. Trimming removed 4 bases at V and 7 bases at J, with 14 bases between. Germline CDR1 is LNHDA and CDR2 is SQIVND (reference sequence). J is TRBJ1-5 and V is TRBV19; tentative D call: TRBD1 (6 bases). The receptor's source is a woman between 25 and 40 years old with active or convalescent COVID-19. The specimen sequenced was peripheral blood. The CDR3 here is CASSKQGRRQPQHF. CDR3 in DNA: TGTGCCAGTAGTAAACAGGGTAGGCGGCAGCCCCAGCATTTT.